This TCR beta chain was captured in a study of blood T cell repertoires in COVID-19. Turning to the study itself: The United States, Italy and Spain provided the acute and convalescent COVID-19 samples.

The V gene lost 0 bases and the J gene lost 3 bases, with 8 bases spanning the gap. The germline gives CDR1 SGHNT, CDR2 YENEEA. CDR3 length: 15 residues. TCRdb's table, derived via immunoSEQ multiplex PCR, lists solely in-frame clones and lacks some. The sample holds over 130,000 clones, roughly 85% seen once. The rearrangement joins TRBV11-3 to TRBJ1-4, with D perhaps TRBD1 (6 bases). The TCR originated in a man aged 45-65 years with acute or convalescent COVID-19. Sequenced: peripheral blood. The CDR3 region is CASSLEDRPNEKLFF. The CDR3, as DNA: TGTGCCAGCAGCTTAGAGGACAGACCTAATGAAAAACTGTTTTTT.